These T cell receptor beta chains were read from a single sample in a study of beta chain features in type 1 diabetes. The table came from immunoSEQ multiplex PCR; TCRdb's copy has only in-frame clones and leaves some out. Here the sample spans about 150,000 clones, about 10% being singletons. The sequencing sample was made of naive CD4+ T cells from blood. The receptors originated from a man aged 18-30 years in good health. Both conserved end residues are part of each CDR3. The order of the fields is clone size, CDR3 length, V gene, J gene, CDR3 protein. Expanded clones get a size class; other rows say once, few or many, or leave the size out.

few	15	TRBV11-1	TRBJ2-7	CASSPRRGALYEQYF
-	13	TRBV30	TRBJ1-1	CAWRGEGNTEAFF
-	15	TRBV4-3	TRBJ1-3	CASSLGTGVANTIYF
few	14	TRBV7-2	TRBJ1-1	CASSLKGPITEAFF
-	16	TRBV19	TRBJ2-2	CASSLLGQLSVGELFF
-	13	TRBV28	TRBJ1-5	CASSLLTAEPQHF
-	13	TRBV30	TRBJ2-3	CAWIGGSTDTQYF
-	16	TRBV23-1	TRBJ1-3	CASSPAMGSSGNTIYF
-	15	TRBV5-6	TRBJ1-6	CASSLFGSNNSPLHF
-	16	TRBV5-6	TRBJ2-7	CASSLTRDRGNYEQYF
-	12	TRBV30	TRBJ2-3	CAWTSTRDTQYF
few	14	TRBV7-2	-	CASSLGSPLYEQYF
-	14	TRBV19	TRBJ2-7	CASSTRESGGEQYF
-	15	TRBV9	TRBJ2-5	CASSVSSGGVETQYF
few	13	TRBV4-2	TRBJ2-7	CASSQEGRYEQYF
few	12	TRBV19	TRBJ1-5	CASSFSDQPQHF
many	15	TRBV15	TRBJ2-1	CATSNRERGLNEQFF
many	13	TRBV4-2	TRBJ2-3	CASSQPTGDTQYF
few	15	TRBV15	TRBJ2-7	CATSRMGQGLYEQYF
-	12	TRBV28	TRBJ1-1	CASSLIATEAFF
-	14	TRBV7-2	TRBJ2-5	CASSLGLAGETQYF
-	14	TRBV5-1	TRBJ1-2	CASSSSGGNYGYTF
many	14	TRBV29-1	TRBJ2-3	CSGSGAYGTDTQYF
-	16	TRBV21-1	TRBJ1-5	CASSKVGQGSNQPQHF
-	15	TRBV14	TRBJ1-2	CASSPGQLFSYGYTF
few	15	TRBV7-9	TRBJ2-5	CASSLRGGTKETQYF
few	15	TRBV7-6	TRBJ2-7	CASSLGQGVGDEQYF
-	13	TRBV7-2	TRBJ1-5	CASRLAPNQPQHF
few	14	TRBV27	TRBJ1-5	CASSRGTDPQPQHF
few	15	TRBV6-5	TRBJ1-2	CASSPELLLNYGYTF
many	13	TRBV16	TRBJ2-2	CASRRGNTGELFF
few	19	TRBV21-1	TRBJ2-5	CASSKKGASGGPSTETQYF
few	13	TRBV6-5	TRBJ2-7	CASSSTGVGEQYF
-	13	TRBV7-3	TRBJ2-3	CASSFERTDTQYF
-	15	TRBV10-1	TRBJ2-5	CASSELPGQGETQYF
-	14	TRBV11-2	TRBJ2-1	CASSLVIRAREQFF
few	14	TRBV27	TRBJ2-5	CASSFSGRQETQYF
-	14	TRBV11-1	TRBJ2-2	CAPQGRVRTGELFF
few	13	TRBV30	TRBJ2-4	CAWVSGGGHIQYF
-	15	TRBV6-5	TRBJ2-7	CASSYSGGGTYEQYF
-	15	TRBV4-3	TRBJ1-3	CASSHETELGNTIYF
-	13	TRBV6-5	TRBJ2-7	CASRNRAHDEQYF
many	9	TRBV30	TRBJ2-7	CAWAGTGTF
-	13	TRBV5-4	TRBJ2-7	CASSQGRPDEQYF
few	13	TRBV5-6	TRBJ1-5	CASSLGGDQPQHF
-	15	TRBV28	TRBJ2-5	CASSSASGGQETQYF
few	14	TRBV5-1	TRBJ1-2	CASSLGQGDYGYTF
-	17	TRBV5-6	TRBJ1-5	CASSLMDRAPGNQPQHF
few	11	TRBV5-6	TRBJ2-7	CASSLGGEQYF
-	16	TRBV7-2	TRBJ1-4	CASSFGRGVWGEKLFF
-	13	TRBV7-6	TRBJ1-2	CASSPSGDHGYTF
-	19	TRBV21-1	TRBJ2-3	CASSKEGTGGFSSTDTQYF
few	14	TRBV19	TRBJ1-1	CASSMRATNTEAFF
-	13	TRBV9	TRBJ1-2	CASSVERNYGYTF
few	17	TRBV4-2	TRBJ2-5	CASSQGTSGAGRETQYF
-	13	TRBV6-6	TRBJ1-2	CASTLDRANGYTF
few	14	TRBV18	TRBJ2-7	CASSPETGSYEQYF
-	16	TRBV18	TRBJ1-5	CASSGQGQGARQPQHF
-	16	TRBV5-1	TRBJ2-3	CASSLPSGASTDTQYF